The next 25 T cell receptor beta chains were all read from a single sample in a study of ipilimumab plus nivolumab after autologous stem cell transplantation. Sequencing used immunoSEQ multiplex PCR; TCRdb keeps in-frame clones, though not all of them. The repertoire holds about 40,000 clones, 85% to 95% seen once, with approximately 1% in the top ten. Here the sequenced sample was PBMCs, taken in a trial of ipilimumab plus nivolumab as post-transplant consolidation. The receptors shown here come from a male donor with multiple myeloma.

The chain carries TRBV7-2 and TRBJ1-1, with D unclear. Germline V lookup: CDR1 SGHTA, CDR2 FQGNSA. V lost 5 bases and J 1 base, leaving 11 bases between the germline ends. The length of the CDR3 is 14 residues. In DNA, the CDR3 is TGTGCCAGCAGCCCCCGTACACGGAACACTGAAGCTTTCTTT. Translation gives CASSPRTRNTEAFF.

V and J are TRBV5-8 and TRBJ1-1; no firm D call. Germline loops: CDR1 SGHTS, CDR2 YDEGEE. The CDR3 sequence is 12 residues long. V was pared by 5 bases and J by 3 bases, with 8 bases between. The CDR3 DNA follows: TGTGCCAGCAGGCGAACGGACACTGAAGCTTTCTTT. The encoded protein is CASRRTDTEAFF.

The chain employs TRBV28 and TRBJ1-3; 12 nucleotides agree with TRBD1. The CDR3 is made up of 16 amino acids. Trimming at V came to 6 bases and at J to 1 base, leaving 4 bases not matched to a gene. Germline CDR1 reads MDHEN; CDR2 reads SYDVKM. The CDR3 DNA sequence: TGTGCCAGCAGATTGGGACAGGGGGCGTCTGGAAACACCATATATTTT. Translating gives CASRLGQGASGNTIYF.

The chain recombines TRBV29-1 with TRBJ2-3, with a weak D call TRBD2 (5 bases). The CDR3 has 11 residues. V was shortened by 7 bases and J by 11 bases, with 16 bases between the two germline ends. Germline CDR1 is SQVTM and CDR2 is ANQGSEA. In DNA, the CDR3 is TGCAGCGCAAGACTTGCCGGGGAGCAGTATTTT. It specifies CSARLAGEQYF.

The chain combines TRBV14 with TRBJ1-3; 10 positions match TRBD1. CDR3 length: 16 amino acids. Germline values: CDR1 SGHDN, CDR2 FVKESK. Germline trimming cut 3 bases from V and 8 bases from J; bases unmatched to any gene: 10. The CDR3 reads CASSHPGQGELDTIYF. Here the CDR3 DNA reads TGTGCCAGCAGCCATCCCGGACAGGGGGAGTTGGACACCATATATTTT.

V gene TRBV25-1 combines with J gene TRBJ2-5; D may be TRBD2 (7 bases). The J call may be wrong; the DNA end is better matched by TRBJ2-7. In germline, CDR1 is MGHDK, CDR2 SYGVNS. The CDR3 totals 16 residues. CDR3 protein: CASSESGGLSSYEQYF. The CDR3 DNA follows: TGTGCCAGCAGTGAATCGGGGGGCCTGAGCTCCTACGAGCAGTACTTC.

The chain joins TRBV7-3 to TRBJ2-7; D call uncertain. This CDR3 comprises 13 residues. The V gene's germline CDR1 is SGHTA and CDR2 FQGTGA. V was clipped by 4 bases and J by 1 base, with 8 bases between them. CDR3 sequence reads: CASSSGSSYEQYF. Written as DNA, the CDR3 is TGTGCCAGCAGCTCGGGCAGTTCCTACGAGCAGTACTTC.

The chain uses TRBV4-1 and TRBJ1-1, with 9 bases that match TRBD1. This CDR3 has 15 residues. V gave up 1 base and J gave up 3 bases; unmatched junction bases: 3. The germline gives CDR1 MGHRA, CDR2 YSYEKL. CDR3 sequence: CASSQVGTGHTEAFF. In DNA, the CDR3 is TGCGCCAGCAGCCAAGTAGGGACAGGGCACACTGAAGCTTTCTTT.

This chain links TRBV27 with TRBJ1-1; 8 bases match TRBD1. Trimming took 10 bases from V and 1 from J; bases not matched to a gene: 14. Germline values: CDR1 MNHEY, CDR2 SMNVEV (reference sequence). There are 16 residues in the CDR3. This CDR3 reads CATRGSGGRWNTEAFF. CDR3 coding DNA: TGTGCCACCAGGGGGTCAGGGGGCAGGTGGAACACTGAAGCTTTCTTT.

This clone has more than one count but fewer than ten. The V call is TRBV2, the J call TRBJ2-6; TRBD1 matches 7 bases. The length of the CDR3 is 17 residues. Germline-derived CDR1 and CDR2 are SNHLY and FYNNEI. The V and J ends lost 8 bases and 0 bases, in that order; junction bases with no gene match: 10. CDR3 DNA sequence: TGTGCCAGCCGCTTGGACAGGTTCAGCTCTGGGGCCAACGTCCTGACTTTC. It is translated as CASRLDRFSSGANVLTF.

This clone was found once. CDR3 nucleotides: TGTGCCAGCAGTTACCGGACAGATAACACTGAAGCTTTCTTT. This gives the protein CASSYRTDNTEAFF. J is TRBJ1-1 and V is TRBV6-6, with D possibly matching TRBD1 (6 bases). The CDR3 loop spans 14 amino acids. Germline CDR1 is MNHNY and CDR2 is SVGAGI (reference sequence). V gave up 2 bases and J gave up 2 bases, with 9 bases separating them.

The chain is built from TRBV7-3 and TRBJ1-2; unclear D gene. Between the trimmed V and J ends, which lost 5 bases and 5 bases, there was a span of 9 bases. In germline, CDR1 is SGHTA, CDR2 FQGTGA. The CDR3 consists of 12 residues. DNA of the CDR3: TGTGCCAGCAGCCTCGACGGATATGGCTACACCTTC. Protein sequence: CASSLDGYGYTF. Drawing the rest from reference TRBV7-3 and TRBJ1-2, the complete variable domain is GAGVSQTPSNKVTEKGKYVELRCDPISGHTALYWYRQSLGQGPEFLIYFQGTGAADDSGLPNDRFFAVRPEGSVSTLKIQRTERGDSAVYLCASSLDGYGYTFGSGTRLTVV.

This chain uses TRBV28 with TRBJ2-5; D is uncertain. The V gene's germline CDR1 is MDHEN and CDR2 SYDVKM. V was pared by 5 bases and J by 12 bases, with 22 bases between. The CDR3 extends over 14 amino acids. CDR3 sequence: CASSGTVPLIRKYF. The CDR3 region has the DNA TGTGCCAGCAGTGGAACAGTGCCATTAATTCGGAAGTACTTC.

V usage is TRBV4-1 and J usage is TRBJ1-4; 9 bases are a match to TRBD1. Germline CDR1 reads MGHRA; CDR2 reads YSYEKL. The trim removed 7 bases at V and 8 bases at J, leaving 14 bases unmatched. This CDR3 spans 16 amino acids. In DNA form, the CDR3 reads TGCGCCAGCACCCACTTGGGACAGGGACCGAGGGAAAAACTGTTTTTT. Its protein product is CASTHLGQGPREKLFF.

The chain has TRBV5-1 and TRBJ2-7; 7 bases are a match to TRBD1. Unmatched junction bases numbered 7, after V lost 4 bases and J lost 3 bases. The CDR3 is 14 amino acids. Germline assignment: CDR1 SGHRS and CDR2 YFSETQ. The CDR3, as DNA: TGCGCCAGCAGCATCACAGGGGAATACTACGAGCAGTACTTC. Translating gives CASSITGEYYEQYF.

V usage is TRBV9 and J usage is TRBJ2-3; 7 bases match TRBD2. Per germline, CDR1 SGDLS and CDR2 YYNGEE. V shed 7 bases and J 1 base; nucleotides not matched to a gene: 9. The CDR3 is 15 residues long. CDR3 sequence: CASGRTRDGTDTQYF. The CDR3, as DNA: TGTGCCAGCGGAAGGACTAGAGACGGCACAGATACGCAGTATTTT.

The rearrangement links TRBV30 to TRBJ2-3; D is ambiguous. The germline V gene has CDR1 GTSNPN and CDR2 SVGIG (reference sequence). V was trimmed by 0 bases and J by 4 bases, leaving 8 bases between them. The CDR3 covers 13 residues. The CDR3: CAWSVGVPDTQYF. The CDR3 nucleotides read TGTGCCTGGAGTGTTGGAGTTCCAGATACGCAGTATTTT.

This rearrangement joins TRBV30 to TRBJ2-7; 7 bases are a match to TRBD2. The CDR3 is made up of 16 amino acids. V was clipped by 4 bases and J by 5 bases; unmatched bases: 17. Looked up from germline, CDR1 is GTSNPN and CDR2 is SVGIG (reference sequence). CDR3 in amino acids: CAWKQPGGLTKNEQYF. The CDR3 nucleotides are TGTGCCTGGAAGCAGCCCGGGGGGTTGACTAAAAACGAGCAGTACTTC.

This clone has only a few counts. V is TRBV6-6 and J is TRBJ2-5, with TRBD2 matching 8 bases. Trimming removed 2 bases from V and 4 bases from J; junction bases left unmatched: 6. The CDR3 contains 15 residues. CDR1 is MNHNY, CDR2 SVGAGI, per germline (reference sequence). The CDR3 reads CASSYASGGGETQYF. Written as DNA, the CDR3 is TGTGCCAGCAGTTACGCTTCGGGAGGGGGAGAGACCCAGTACTTC.

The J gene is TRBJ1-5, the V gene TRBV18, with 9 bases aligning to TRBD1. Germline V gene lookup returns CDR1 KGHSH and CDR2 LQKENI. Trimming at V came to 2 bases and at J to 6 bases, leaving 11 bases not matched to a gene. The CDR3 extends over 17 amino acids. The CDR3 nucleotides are TGTGCCAGCTCACCAGCCCTTTCCGGACAGGGGATTCAGCCCCAGCATTTT. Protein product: CASSPALSGQGIQPQHF.

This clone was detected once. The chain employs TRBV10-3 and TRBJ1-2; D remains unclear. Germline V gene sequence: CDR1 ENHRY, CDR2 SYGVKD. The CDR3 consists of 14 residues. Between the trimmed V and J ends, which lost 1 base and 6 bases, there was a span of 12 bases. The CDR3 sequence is CAISEFGVKNGYTF. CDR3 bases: TGTGCCATCAGTGAGTTTGGGGTGAAGAATGGCTACACCTTC.

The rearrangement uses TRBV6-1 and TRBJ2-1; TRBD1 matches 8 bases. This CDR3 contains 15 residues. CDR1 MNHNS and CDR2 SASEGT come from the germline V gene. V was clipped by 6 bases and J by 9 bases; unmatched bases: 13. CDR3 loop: CASSTIFGQGGEQFF. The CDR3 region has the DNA TGTGCCAGCAGCACCATCTTCGGACAGGGAGGTGAGCAGTTCTTC.

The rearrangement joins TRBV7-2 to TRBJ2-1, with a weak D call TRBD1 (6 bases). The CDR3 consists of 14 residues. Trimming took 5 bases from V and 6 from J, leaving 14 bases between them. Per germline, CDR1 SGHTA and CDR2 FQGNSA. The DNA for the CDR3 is TGTGCCAGCAGCCACAGGGAAGGGGGCAATGAGCAGTTCTTC. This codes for CASSHREGGNEQFF. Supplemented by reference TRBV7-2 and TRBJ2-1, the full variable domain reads GAGVSQSPSNKVTEKGKDVELRCDPISGHTALYWYRQSLGQGLEFLIYFQGNSAPDKSGLPSDRFSAERTGGSVSTLTIQRTQQEDSAVYLCASSHREGGNEQFFGPGTRLTVL.

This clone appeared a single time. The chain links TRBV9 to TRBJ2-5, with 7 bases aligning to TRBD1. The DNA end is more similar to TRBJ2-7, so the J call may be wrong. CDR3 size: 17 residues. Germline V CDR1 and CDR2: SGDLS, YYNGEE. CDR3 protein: CASSATSGGFISDEQYF. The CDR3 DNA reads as TGTGCCAGCAGCGCCACTTCAGGGGGTTTCATCTCGGACGAGCAGTACTTC.

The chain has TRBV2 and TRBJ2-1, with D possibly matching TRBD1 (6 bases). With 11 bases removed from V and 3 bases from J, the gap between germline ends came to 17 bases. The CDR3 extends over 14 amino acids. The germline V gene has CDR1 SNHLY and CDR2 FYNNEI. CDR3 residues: CAGFGGQFYNEQFF. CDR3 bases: TGTGCCGGGTTCGGCGGACAGTTCTACAATGAGCAGTTCTTC.